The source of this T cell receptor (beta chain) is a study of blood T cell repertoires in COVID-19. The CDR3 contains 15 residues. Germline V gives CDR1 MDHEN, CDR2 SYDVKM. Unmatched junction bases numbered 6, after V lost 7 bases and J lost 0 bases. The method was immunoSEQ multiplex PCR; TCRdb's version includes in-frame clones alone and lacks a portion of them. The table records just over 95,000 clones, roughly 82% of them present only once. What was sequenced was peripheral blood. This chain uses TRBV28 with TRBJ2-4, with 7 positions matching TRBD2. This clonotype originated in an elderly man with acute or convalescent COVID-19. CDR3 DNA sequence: TGTGCCAGCATCGGGGGGAACCTAGCCAAAAACATTCAGTACTTC. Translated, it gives CASIGGNLAKNIQYF.